The next 10 T cell receptor beta chains were all read from a single sample in a study of blood T cell repertoires in COVID-19. Measured with immunoSEQ multiplex PCR; TCRdb has only the in-frame clones, and not every one. The table has roughly 200,000 clones, more than 80% seen once. The sequenced sample consisted of PBMCs or T cells enriched from blood (not recorded which). Receptors originate from a man aged 35-49 years who had recovered from COVID-19.

The chain has TRBV6-5 and TRBJ2-1; possible D gene TRBD2, 6 bases. Trimming left V 0 bases short and J 4 bases short, with 13 bases between. There are 16 residues in the CDR3. Germline V gene data show CDR1 as MNHEY and CDR2 as SVGAGI. The CDR3 here is CASSYSAGTYYNEQFF. CDR3 DNA: TGTGCCAGCAGTTACTCTGCGGGAACCTATTACAATGAGCAGTTCTTC.

This clone was counted between two and nine times. The rearrangement uses TRBV24-1 and TRBJ1-2; TRBD1 matches 8 bases. The trim removed 4 bases at V and 6 bases at J, leaving 9 bases unmatched. This CDR3 has 15 residues. Per the germline V gene, CDR1 is KGHDR and CDR2 is SFDVKD. The chain's CDR3 is CATSDHKTGANGYTF. The CDR3 region has the DNA TGTGCCACCAGTGACCACAAGACAGGGGCCAATGGCTACACCTTC.

This chain links TRBV12-5 with TRBJ1-1; D possibly corresponds to TRBD1 (6 bases). Germline assignment: CDR1 LGHNT and CDR2 FRNRAP. V lost 6 bases and J lost 4, with 15 bases in between. The length of the CDR3 is 14 residues. CDR3 sequence (DNA): TGTGCTAGTGGGCCGACGGGGGGGCGCACTGAAGCTTTCTTT. Encoded protein: CASGPTGGRTEAFF.

The chain employs TRBV18 and TRBJ2-5; D gene ambiguous. This CDR3 is built from 15 residues. The germline CDR1 and CDR2 sequences are KGHSH and LQKENI. The V gene lost 6 bases and the J gene lost 2 bases, with 16 bases spanning the gap. For the CDR3, the DNA is TGTGCCAGCTCCCCCATAGCCGGTTTACAAGAGACCCAGTACTTC. Its protein is CASSPIAGLQETQYF.

The chain employs TRBV6-2 or TRBV6-3 and TRBJ2-7; D uncertain. This CDR3 region has 14 residues. Trimming took 2 bases from V and 2 from J, leaving 10 bases between them. Germline assignment: CDR1 MNHEY and CDR2 SVGEGT. The CDR3 region is CASSYVGRPYEQYF. The DNA for the CDR3 is TGTGCCAGCAGTTACGTTGGCAGGCCCTACGAGCAGTACTTC.

A single count supports this clone. The chain carries TRBV6-5 and TRBJ1-3, with D perhaps matching TRBD1 (5 bases). Trimming cost V 8 bases and J 2 bases, with 16 bases left between them. The CDR3 loop spans 15 amino acids. Germline V gene data show CDR1 as MNHEY and CDR2 as SVGAGI. Here the CDR3 reads CASGQPHRPGNTIYF. The CDR3 DNA reads TGTGCCAGCGGACAACCGCACCGACCTGGAAACACCATATATTTT.

V usage is TRBV12-5 and J usage is TRBJ2-1; TRBD2 matches at 7 bases. The CDR3 is 18 residues long. Germline values: CDR1 LGHNT, CDR2 FRNRAP. Trimming at V came to 0 bases and at J to 2 bases, leaving 10 bases not matched to a gene. The DNA for the CDR3 is TGTGCTAGTGGTTTGGTACGGTTTGCGGGAGAGCCCTACAATGAGCAGTTCTTC. Its translation: CASGLVRFAGEPYNEQFF.

V usage is TRBV12-3 or TRBV12-4 and J usage is TRBJ2-7; 7 bases map to TRBD1. This CDR3 is 13 amino acids long. V dropped 6 bases and J dropped 6; count of bases not matched to a gene: 8. The CDR3 DNA reads TGTGCCAGCAGACAAGACAGGGCCAGCGAGCAGTACTTC. Its translation: CASRQDRASEQYF.

The chain joins TRBV5-1 to TRBJ2-7; TRBD1 is a possible D gene (6 bases). Germline CDR1 is SGHRS and CDR2 is YFSETQ. The V end was cut by 4 bases, the J end by 7 bases, with 15 bases between. CDR3 size: 13 residues. The CDR3 reads CASSLRTAREQYF. The CDR3 coding sequence is TGCGCCAGCAGCCTAAGGACAGCTAGGGAGCAGTACTTC.

A word on this clone: In the same sample, other DNA sequences code for this CDR3. This chain connects TRBV18 to TRBJ1-5; TRBD1 is a possible D gene (6 bases). Between the trimmed V and J ends, which lost 6 bases and 0 bases, there was a span of 6 bases. Germline V gene sequence: CDR1 KGHSH, CDR2 LQKENI. The CDR3 has 13 residues. The CDR3 nucleotides are TGTGCCAGCTCGGACAGTAGCAATCAGCCCCAGCATTTT. This gives the protein CASSDSSNQPQHF.